Listed here is a single TCR beta chain. This record comes from a study of blood T cell repertoires in COVID-19. Study background: COVID-19 samples, acute and convalescent, were from the United States, Italy and Spain.

From germline, CDR1 is MNHEY and CDR2 SMNVEV (reference sequence). Trimming stripped 5 bases from V and 6 bases from J, with 22 bases between. The CDR3 runs to 16 residues. Original processing methods: It was from reference gene primer amplification that nucleated cell counts were estimated. Assay used: immunoSEQ multiplex PCR; TCRdb lists only in-frame clones, some missing. V and J calls and clone size are copied from that table; D and trimming were computed from the DNA. The sample lists about 340,000 clones, 90% to 95% seen once, with more than 3% in the top ten. The clonotype comes from a woman aged 18-29 years who had recovered from COVID-19. Source material: peripheral blood. This chain connects TRBV27 to TRBJ1-1; tentative D call: TRBD1 (6 bases). The CDR3 loop is CASSPDPDRWEPEAFF. The CDR3 nucleotides read TGTGCCAGCAGTCCAGATCCAGACAGGTGGGAGCCTGAAGCTTTCTTT.